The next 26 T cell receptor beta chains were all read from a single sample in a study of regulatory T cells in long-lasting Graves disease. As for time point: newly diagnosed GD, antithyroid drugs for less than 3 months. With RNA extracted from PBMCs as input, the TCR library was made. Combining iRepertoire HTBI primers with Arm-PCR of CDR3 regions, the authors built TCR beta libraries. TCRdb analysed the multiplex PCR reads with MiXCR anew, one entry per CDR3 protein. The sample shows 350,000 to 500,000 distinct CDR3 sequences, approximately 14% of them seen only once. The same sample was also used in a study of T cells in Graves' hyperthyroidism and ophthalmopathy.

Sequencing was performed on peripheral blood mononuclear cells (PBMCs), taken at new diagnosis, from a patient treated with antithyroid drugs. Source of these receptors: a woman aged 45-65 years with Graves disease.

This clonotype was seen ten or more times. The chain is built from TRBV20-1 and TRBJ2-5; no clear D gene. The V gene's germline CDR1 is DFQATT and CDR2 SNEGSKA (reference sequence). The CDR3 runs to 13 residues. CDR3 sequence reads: CTPLGQTQETQYF. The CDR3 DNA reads TGCACCCCCCTAGGGCAGACCCAAGAGACCCAGTACTTC.

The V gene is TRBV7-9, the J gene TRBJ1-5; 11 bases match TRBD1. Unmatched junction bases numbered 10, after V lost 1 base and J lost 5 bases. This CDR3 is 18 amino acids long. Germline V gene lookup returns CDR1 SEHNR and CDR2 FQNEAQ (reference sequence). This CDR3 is CASSLGGGTGGRHQPQHF. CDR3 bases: TGTGCCAGCAGCTTAGGGGGGGGGACAGGGGGTCGTCATCAGCCCCAGCATTTT.

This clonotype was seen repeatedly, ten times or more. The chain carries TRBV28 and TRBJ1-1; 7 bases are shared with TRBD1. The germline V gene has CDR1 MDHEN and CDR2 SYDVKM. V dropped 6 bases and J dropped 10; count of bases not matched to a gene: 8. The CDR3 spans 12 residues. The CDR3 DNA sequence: TGTGCCAGCAGAGAAGGACAGGCTGGAGCTTTCTTT. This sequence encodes CASREGQAGAFF.

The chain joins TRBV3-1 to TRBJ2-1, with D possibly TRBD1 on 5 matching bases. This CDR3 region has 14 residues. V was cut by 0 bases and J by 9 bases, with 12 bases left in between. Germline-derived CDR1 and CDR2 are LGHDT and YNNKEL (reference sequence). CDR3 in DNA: TGTGCCAGCAGCCAAGATCTGCAGGGAACTGAGCAGTTCTTC. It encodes CASSQDLQGTEQFF.

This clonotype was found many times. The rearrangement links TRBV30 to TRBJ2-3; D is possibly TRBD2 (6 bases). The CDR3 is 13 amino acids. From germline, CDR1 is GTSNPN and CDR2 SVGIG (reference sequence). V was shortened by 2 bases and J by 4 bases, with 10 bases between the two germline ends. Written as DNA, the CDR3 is TGTGCCTGGAGTCCGCGGGGTCCAGATACGCAGTATTTT. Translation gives CAWSPRGPDTQYF.

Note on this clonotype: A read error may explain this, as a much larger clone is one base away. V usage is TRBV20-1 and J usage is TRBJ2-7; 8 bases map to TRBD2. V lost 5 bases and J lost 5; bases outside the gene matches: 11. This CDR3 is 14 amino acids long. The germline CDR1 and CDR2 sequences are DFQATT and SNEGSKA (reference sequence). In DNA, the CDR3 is TGCAGTGCTTCCAGCGGGAGTGGAGGCGACGAGCAGTACTTC. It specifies CSASSGSGGDEQYF.

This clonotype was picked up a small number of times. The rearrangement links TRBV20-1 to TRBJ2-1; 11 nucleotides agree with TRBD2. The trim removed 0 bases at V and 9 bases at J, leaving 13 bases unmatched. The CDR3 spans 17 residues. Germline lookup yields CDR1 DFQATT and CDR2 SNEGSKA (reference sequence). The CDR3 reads CSARDRYSGRVRVEQFF. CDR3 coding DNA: TGCAGTGCTAGAGATCGATATAGCGGGAGGGTTAGGGTTGAGCAGTTCTTC.

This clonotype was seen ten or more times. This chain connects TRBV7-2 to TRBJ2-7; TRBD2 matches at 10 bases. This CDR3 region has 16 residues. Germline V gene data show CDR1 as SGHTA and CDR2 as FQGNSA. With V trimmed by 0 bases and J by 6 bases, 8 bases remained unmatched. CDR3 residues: CASSLAGLALFAEQYF. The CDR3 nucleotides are TGTGCCAGCAGCTTAGCGGGACTAGCGCTGTTCGCCGAGCAGTACTTC.

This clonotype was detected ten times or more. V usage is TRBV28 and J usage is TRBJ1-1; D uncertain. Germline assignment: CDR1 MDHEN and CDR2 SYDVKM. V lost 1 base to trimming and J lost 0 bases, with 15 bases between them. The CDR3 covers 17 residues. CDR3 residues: CASSLSIGSTMNTEAFF. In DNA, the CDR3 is TGTGCCAGCAGTTTATCTATCGGATCTACCATGAACACTGAAGCTTTCTTT.

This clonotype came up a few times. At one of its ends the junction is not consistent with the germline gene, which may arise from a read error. The CDR3 region is CASSTRTSGSKEDTQYF. The CDR3 DNA reads as TGTGCCAGCAGCACCCGGACTAGCGGCTCTAAGGAAGATACGCAGTATTTT. The V call is TRBV5-1, the J call TRBJ2-3; 10 bases align to TRBD2. The length of the CDR3 is 17 residues. In germline, CDR1 is SGHRS, CDR2 YFSETQ.

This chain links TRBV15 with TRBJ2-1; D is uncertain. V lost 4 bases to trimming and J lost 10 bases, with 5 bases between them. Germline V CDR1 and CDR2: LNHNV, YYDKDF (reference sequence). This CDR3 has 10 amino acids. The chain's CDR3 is CATSNEEQFF. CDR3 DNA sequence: TGTGCCACCAGCAACGAGGAGCAGTTCTTC. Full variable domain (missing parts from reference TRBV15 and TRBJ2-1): DAMVIQNPRYQVTQFGKPVTLSCSQTLNHNVMYWYQQKSSQAPKLLFHYYDKDFNNEADTPDNFQSRRPNTSFCFLDIRSPGLGDTAMYLCATSNEEQFFGPGTRLTVL.

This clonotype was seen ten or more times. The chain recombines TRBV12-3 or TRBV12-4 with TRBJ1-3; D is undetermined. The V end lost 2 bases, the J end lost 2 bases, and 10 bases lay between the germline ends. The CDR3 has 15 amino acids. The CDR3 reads CASSLQSLAGNTIYF. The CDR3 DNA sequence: TGTGCCAGCAGTTTACAGAGCTTAGCTGGAAACACCATATATTTT.

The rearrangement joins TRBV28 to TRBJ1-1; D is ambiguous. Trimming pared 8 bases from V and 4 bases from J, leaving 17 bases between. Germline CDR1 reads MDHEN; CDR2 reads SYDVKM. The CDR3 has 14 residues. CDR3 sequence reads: CASGPEPGVTEAFF. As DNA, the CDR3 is TGTGCCAGCGGTCCCGAGCCTGGGGTCACTGAAGCTTTCTTT.

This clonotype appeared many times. The CDR3 DNA reads TGCGCCAGCAGCCAAGCGGGGGGCTACACCTTC. Residues: CASSQAGGYTF. The gene calls are TRBV4-1 and TRBJ1-2; D unclear. Trimming cost V 1 base and J 8 bases, with 5 bases left between them. Germline loops: CDR1 MGHRA, CDR2 YSYEKL. This CDR3 has 11 residues.

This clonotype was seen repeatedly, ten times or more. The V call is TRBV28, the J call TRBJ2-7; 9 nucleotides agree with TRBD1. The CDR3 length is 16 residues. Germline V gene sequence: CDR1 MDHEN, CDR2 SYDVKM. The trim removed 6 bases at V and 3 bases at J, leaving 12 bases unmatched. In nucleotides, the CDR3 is TGTGCCAGCAGACCTGCCGTGGACAGGGGAATCTACGAGCAGTACTTC. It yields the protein CASRPAVDRGIYEQYF.

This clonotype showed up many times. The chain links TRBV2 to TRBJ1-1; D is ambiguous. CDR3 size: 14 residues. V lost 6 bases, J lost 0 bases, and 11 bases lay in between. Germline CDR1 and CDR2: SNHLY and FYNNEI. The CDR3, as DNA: TGTGCCAGCAGCCCGAGTGGGATGAACACTGAAGCTTTCTTT. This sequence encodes CASSPSGMNTEAFF.

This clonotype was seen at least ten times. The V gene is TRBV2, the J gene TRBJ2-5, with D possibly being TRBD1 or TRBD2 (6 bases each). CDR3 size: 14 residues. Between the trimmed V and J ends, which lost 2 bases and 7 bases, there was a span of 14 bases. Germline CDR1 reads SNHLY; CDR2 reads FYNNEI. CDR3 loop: CASSEKGDWGTQYF. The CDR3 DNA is TGTGCCAGCAGTGAAAAGGGGGACTGGGGGACCCAGTACTTC.

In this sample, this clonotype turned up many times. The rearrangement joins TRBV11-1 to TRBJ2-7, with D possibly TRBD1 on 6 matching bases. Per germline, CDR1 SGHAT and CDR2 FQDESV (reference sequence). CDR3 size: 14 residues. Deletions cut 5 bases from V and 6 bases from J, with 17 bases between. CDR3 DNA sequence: TGTGCCAGCAGCCGGACAGAGGGGATGACCGAGCAGTACTTC. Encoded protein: CASSRTEGMTEQYF.

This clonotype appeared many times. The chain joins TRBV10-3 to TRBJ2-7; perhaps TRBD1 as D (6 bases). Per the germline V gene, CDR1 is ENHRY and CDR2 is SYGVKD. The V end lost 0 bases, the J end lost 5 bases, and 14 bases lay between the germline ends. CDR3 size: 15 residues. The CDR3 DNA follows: TGTGCCATCAGTGAGTCGATGGCAGGGGTCCACGAGCAGTACTTC. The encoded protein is CAISESMAGVHEQYF.

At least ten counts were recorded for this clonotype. The DNA of the CDR3 is TGTGCCAGCACAGCCGGGGGACATCTACTCAACAATGAGCAGTTCTTC. This codes for CASTAGGHLLNNEQFF. J is TRBJ2-1 and V is TRBV2, with D perhaps assigned TRBD1 or TRBD2 (6 bases each). This CDR3 has 16 amino acids. Germline values: CDR1 SNHLY, CDR2 FYNNEI. With 7 bases removed from V and 5 bases from J, the gap between germline ends came to 21 bases.

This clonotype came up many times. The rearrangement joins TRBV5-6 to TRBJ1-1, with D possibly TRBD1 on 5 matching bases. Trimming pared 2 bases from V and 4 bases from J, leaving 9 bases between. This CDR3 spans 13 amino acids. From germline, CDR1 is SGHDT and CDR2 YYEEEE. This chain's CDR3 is CASSFERGTEAFF. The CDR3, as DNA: TGTGCCAGCAGCTTTGAGAGGGGCACTGAAGCTTTCTTT.

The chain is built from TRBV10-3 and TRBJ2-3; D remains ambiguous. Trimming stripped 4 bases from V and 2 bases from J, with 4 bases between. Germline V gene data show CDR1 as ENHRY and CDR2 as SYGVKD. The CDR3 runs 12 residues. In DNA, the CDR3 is TGTGCCATCAGTGGACTCACAGATACGCAGTATTTT. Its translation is CAISGLTDTQYF.

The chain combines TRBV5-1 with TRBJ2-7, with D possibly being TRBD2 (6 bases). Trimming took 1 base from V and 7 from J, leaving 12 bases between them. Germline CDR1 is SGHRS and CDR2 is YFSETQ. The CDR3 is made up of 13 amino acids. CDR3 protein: CASSLRRDREQYF. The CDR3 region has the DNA TGCGCCAGCAGCTTGCGGCGGGATAGGGAGCAGTACTTC.

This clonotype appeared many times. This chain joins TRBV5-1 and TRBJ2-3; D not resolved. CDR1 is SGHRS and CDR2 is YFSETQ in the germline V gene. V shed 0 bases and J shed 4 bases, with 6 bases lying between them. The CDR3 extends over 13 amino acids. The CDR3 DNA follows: TGCGCCAGCAGCTTGGCGGATTCAGATACGCAGTATTTT. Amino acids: CASSLADSDTQYF.

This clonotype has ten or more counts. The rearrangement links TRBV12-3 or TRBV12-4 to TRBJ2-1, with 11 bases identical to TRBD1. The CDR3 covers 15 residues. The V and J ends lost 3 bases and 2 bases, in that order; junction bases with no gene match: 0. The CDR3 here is CASSLGQGAYNEQFF. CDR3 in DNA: TGTGCCAGCAGTTTGGGACAGGGGGCCTACAATGAGCAGTTCTTC.

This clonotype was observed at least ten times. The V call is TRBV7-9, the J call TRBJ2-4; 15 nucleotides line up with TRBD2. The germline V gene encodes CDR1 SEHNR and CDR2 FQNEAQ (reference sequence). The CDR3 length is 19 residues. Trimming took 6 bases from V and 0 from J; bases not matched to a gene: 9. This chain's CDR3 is CASSQGLAGGPIAKNIQYF. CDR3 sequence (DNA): TGTGCCAGCAGTCAAGGACTAGCGGGAGGGCCTATAGCCAAAAACATTCAGTACTTC.